Following are 7 T cell receptor beta chains from one sample sequenced in a study of blood T cell repertoires in COVID-19 (dated by TCRdb to 2019 to 2021). Receptor amplification or capture employed the immunoSEQ multiplex PCR assay. TCRdb mirrors the immuneACCESS table, restricted to in-frame sequences. Some clones are absent from its copies; in checked studies, under half trace to an unresolved V gene, and the reason for the others is unknown. Counted in this sample were 390,000 or so clones; about 87% of them appeared once. The top ten clonotypes cover approximately 9.3% of the sample. The sequencing sample was made of PBMCs or T cells enriched from blood (not recorded which). These receptors were collected from a woman aged 45-59 years who had recovered from COVID-19.

The chain employs TRBV5-8 and TRBJ2-5; tentative D call: TRBD1 (6 bases). Germline loops: CDR1 SGHTS, CDR2 YDEGEE. The CDR3 sequence is 13 residues long. V was trimmed by 4 bases and J by 5 bases, leaving 12 bases between them. DNA for the CDR3: TGTGCCAGCAGCGTGGACAGAGGGGAGACCCAGTACTTC. Its translation: CASSVDRGETQYF.

This clone appeared once. The chain has TRBV27 and TRBJ1-2; 8 bases agree with TRBD1. The CDR3 has 16 residues. Germline CDR1 and CDR2: MNHEY and SMNVEV (reference sequence). J gave up 2 bases and V 3 bases, and 8 bases lay outside the gene matches. CDR3 amino acids: CASSLAKGTGNYGYTF. The CDR3 DNA sequence: TGTGCCAGCAGTTTGGCGAAGGGGACAGGAAACTATGGCTACACCTTC.

This chain joins TRBV4-1 and TRBJ1-5, with D possibly matching TRBD1 (5 bases). V shed 1 base and J shed 6 bases, with 13 bases lying between them. The CDR3 totals 15 residues. Germline V gene data show CDR1 as MGHRA and CDR2 as YSYEKL. The CDR3 coding sequence is TGCGCCAGCAGCCAAGTGGGGGGGAGTCGTCAGCCCCAGCATTTT. It codes for CASSQVGGSRQPQHF.

The chain couples TRBV6-5 to TRBJ1-1, with TRBD1 matching over 7 bases. With 0 bases clipped from V and 9 bases from J, the junction kept 10 bases outside the gene matches. This CDR3 has 15 amino acids. The V gene's germline CDR1 is MNHEY and CDR2 SVGAGI. The CDR3 nucleotides are TGTGCCAGCAGTTACTCCTTTTCGGGACAGAATAAAGCTTTCTTT. Its translation is CASSYSFSGQNKAFF.

This chain uses TRBV5-8 with TRBJ1-3; TRBD1 matches 8 bases. CDR3 length: 16 amino acids. The trim removed 0 bases at V and 4 bases at J, leaving 6 bases unmatched. CDR1 and CDR2 from the germline V gene are SGHTS and YDEGEE. In nucleotides, the CDR3 is TGTGCCAGCAGCTTGGGGACAGGGCGAGGCGGAAACACCATATATTTT. Protein: CASSLGTGRGGNTIYF.

The CDR3 DNA is TGTGCCAGCGCCGGGACAGGGGGCATCTTTGGCACTGAAGCTTTCTTT. Translating it yields CASAGTGGIFGTEAFF. The chain uses TRBV2 and TRBJ1-1; 12 positions match TRBD1. This CDR3 is built from 16 residues. With 8 bases clipped from V and 4 bases from J, the junction kept 11 bases outside the gene matches. Germline V gene lookup returns CDR1 SNHLY and CDR2 FYNNEI.

The chain has TRBV6-4 and TRBJ2-1; D may be TRBD2 (6 bases). Germline V CDR1 and CDR2: MRHNA, SNTAGT. V was shortened by 6 bases and J by 12 bases, with 9 bases between the two germline ends. The CDR3 is made up of 10 amino acids. CDR3 sequence reads: CASREGSQFF. The CDR3 nucleotides read TGTGCCAGCAGGGAGGGGTCGCAGTTCTTC.